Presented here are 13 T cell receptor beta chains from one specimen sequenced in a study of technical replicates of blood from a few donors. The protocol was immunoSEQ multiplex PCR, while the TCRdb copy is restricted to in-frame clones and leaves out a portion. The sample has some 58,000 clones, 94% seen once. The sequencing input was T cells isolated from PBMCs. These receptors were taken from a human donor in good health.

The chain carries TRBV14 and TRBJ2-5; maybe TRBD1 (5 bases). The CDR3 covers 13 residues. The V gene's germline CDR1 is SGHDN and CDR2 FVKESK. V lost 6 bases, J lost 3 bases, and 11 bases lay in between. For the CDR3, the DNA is TGTGCCAGCAGGGACAACCAAAAAGAGACCCAGTACTTC. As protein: CASRDNQKETQYF.

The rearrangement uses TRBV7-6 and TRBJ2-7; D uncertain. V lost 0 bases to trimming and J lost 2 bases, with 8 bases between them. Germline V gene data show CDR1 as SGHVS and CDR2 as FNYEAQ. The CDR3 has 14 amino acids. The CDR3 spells CASSLAFNTYEQYF. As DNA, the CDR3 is TGTGCCAGCAGCTTAGCTTTCAACACCTACGAGCAGTACTTC.

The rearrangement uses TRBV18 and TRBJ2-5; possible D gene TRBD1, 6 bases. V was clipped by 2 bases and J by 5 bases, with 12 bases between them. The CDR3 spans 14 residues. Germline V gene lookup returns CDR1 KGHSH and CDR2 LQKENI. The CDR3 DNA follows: TGTGCCAGCTCACCAGATGGACAGCCGGAGACCCAGTACTTC. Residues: CASSPDGQPETQYF. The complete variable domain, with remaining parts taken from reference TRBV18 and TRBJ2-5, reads NAGVMQNPRHLVRRRGQEARLRCSPMKGHSHVYWYRQLPEEGLKFMVYLQKENIIDESGMPKERFSAEFPKEGPSILRIQQVVRGDSAAYFCASSPDGQPETQYFGPGTRLLVL.

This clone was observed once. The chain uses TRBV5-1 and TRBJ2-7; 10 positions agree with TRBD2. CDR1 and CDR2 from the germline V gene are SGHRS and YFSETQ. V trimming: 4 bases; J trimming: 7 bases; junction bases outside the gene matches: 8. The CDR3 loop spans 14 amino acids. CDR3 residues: CASSQSSGSEEQYF. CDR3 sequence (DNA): TGCGCCAGCAGCCAGTCTAGCGGGAGTGAAGAGCAGTACTTC.

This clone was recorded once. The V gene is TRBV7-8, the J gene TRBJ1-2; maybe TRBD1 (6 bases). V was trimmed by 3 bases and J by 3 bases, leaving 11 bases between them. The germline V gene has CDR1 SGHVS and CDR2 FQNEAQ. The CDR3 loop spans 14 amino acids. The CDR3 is CASSLGAGDYGYTF. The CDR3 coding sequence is TGTGCCAGCAGCTTGGGGGCAGGGGACTATGGCTACACCTTC.

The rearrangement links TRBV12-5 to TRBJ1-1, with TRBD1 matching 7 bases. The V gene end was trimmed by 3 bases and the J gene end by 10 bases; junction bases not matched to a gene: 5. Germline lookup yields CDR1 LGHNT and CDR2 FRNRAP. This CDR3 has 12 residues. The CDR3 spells CASGFQGGRAFF. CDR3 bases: TGTGCTAGTGGTTTTCAGGGGGGCAGAGCTTTCTTT.

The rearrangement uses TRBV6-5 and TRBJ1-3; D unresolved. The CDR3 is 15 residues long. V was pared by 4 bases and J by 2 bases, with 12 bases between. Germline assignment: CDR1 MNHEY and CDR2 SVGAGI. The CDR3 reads CASSLNAGPGNTIYF. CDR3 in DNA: TGTGCCAGCAGTTTAAACGCAGGTCCTGGAAACACCATATATTTT.

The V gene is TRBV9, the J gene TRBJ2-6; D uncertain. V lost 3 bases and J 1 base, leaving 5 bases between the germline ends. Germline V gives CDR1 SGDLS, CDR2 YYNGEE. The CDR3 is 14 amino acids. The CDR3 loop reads CASSALSGANVLTF. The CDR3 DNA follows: TGTGCCAGCAGCGCCCTGTCTGGGGCCAACGTCCTGACTTTC.

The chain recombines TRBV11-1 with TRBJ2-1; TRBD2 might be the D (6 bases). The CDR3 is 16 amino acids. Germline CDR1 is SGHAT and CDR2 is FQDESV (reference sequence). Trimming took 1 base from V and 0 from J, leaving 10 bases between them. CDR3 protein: CASSLGGVSSYNEQFF. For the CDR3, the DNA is TGTGCCAGCAGCTTAGGCGGGGTGTCCTCCTACAATGAGCAGTTCTTC.

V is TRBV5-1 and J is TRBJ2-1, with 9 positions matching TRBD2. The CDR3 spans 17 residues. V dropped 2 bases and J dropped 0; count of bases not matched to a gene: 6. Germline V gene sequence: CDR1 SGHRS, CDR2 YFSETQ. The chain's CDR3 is CASSFLASGDSYNEQFF. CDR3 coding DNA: TGCGCCAGCAGCTTTTTGGCTAGCGGGGACTCCTACAATGAGCAGTTCTTC. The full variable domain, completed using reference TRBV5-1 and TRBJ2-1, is KAGVTQTPRYLIKTRGQQVTLSCSPISGHRSVSWYQQTPGQGLQFLFEYFSETQRNKGNFPGRFSGRQFSNSRSEMNVSTLELGDSALYLCASSFLASGDSYNEQFFGPGTRLTVL.

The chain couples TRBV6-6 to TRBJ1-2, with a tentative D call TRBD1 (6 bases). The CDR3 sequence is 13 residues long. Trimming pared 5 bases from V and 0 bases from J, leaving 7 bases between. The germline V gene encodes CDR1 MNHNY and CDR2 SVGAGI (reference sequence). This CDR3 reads CASSQGTNYGYTF. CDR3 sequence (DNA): TGTGCCAGCAGTCAGGGGACTAACTATGGCTACACCTTC.

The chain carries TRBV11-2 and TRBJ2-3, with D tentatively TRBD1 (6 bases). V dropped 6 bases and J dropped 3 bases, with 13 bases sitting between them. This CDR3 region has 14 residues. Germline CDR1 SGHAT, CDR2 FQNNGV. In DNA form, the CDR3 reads TGTGCCAGCAGACCAGGGGAGCGGACAGATACGCAGTATTTT. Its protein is CASRPGERTDTQYF.

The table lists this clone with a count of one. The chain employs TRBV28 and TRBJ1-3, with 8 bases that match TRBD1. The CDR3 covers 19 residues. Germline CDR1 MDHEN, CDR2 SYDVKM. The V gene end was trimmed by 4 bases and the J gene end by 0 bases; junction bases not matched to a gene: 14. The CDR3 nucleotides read TGTGCCAGCAGTTCCGCTGGACAGGGAAGTGGGTCCTCTGGAAACACCATATATTTT. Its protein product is CASSSAGQGSGSSGNTIYF.